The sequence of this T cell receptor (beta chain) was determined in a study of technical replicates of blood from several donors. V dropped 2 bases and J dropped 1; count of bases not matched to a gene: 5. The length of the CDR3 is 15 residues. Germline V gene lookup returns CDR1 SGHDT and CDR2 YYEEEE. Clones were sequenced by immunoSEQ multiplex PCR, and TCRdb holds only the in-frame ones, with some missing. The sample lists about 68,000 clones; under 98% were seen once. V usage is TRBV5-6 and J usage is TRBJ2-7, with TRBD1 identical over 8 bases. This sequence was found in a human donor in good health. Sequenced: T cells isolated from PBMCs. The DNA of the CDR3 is TGTGCCAGCAGCTTTCAACAGGGGGTATCCTACGAGCAGTACTTC. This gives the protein CASSFQQGVSYEQYF. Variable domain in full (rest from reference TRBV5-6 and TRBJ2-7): DAGVTQSPTHLIKTRGQQVTLRCSPKSGHDTVSWYQQALGQGPQFIFQYYEEEERQRGNFPDRFSGHQFPNYSSELNVNALLLGDSALYLCASSFQQGVSYEQYFGPGTRLTVT.